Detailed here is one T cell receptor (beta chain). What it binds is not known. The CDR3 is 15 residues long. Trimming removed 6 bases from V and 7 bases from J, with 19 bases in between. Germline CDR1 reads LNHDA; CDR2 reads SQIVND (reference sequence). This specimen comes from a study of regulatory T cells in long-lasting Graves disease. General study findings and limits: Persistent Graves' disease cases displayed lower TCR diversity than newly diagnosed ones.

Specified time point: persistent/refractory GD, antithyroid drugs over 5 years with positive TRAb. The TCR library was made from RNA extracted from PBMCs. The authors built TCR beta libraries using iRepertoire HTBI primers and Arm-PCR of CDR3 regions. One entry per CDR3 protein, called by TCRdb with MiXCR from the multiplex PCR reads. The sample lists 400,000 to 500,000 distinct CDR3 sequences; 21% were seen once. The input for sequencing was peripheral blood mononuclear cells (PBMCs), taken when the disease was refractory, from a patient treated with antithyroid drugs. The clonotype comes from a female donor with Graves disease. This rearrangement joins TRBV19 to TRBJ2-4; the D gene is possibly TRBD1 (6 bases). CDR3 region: CASSKGEPGWNIQYF. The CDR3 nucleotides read TGTGCCAGTAGCAAGGGGGAGCCAGGGTGGAACATTCAGTACTTC.